Below are 21 T cell receptor beta chains sequenced from a single sample in a study of beta chain features in type 1 diabetes. Reverse transcribing all isolated RNA meant expressed TCRB transcripts were sequenced. TCRdb's table, derived via immunoSEQ multiplex PCR, lists solely in-frame clones and lacks some. This table holds a few hundred thousand clones, roughly an eighth found once. Sequenced input: naive CD4+ T cells from blood. The receptors were sampled from a man aged 18 to 30 in good health.

This clone was counted only a few times. This chain joins TRBV19 and TRBJ1-5, with D unresolved. The V gene lost 9 bases and the J gene lost 11 bases, with 14 bases spanning the gap. Germline assignment: CDR1 LNHDA and CDR2 SQIVND (reference sequence). The CDR3 totals 11 residues. The CDR3 DNA sequence: TGTGCCAGCAAGTCGGAGGCGACCCAGCATTTT. Translating gives CASKSEATQHF.

This sequence joins TRBV6-4 and TRBJ2-1; a weak D match, TRBD2 (5 bases). The CDR3 length is 16 residues. The V end lost 3 bases, the J end lost 0 bases, and 12 bases lay between the germline ends. Germline V lookup: CDR1 MRHNA, CDR2 SNTAGT. CDR3 amino acids: CASSETDGGSYNEQFF. CDR3 DNA sequence: TGTGCCAGCAGTGAAACTGACGGAGGCTCCTACAATGAGCAGTTCTTC.

The gene calls are TRBV6-4 and TRBJ1-5, with 10 bases matching TRBD1. With 3 bases clipped from V and 7 bases from J, the junction kept 3 bases outside the gene matches. This CDR3 contains 14 residues. In germline, CDR1 is MRHNA, CDR2 SNTAGT. The DNA for the CDR3 is TGTGCCAGCAGTGAAGGACAGGGGGAACAGCCCCAGCATTTT. It yields the protein CASSEGQGEQPQHF.

This clone was found a few times. The CDR3 coding sequence is TGTGCCAGCAGCTCCTTCAACACCGGGGAGCTGTTTTTT. It codes for CASSSFNTGELFF. This rearrangement joins TRBV5-4 to TRBJ2-2; D is uncertain. The CDR3 is 13 residues long. V was shortened by 3 bases and J by 2 bases, with 5 bases between the two germline ends. Per germline, CDR1 SGHNT and CDR2 YYREEE (reference sequence).

In regard to this clone: Distinct nucleotide sequences in the sample also encode this CDR3. The rearrangement links TRBV6-6 to TRBJ2-3, with TRBD1 matching 8 bases. The CDR3 is made up of 14 amino acids. The germline V gene has CDR1 MNHNY and CDR2 SVGAGI (reference sequence). V was pared by 2 bases and J by 3 bases, with 1 base of the junction left unmatched. Here the CDR3 DNA reads TGTGCCAGCAGTTACCGGACAGGGACAGATACGCAGTATTTT. It specifies CASSYRTGTDTQYF.

The CDR3 is CASSLIEWDSQAFF. The CDR3 DNA is TGTGCCAGCAGCTTAATAGAGTGGGACAGCCAAGCTTTCTTT. This chain joins TRBV7-2 and TRBJ1-1, with 7 bases aligning to TRBD1. CDR3 length: 14 amino acids. Germline lookup yields CDR1 SGHTA and CDR2 FQGNSA. With V trimmed by 2 bases and J by 9 bases, 9 bases remained unmatched. Full variable domain (rest looked up from reference TRBV7-2 and TRBJ1-1): GAGVSQSPSNKVTEKGKDVELRCDPISGHTALYWYRQSLGQGLEFLIYFQGNSAPDKSGLPSDRFSAERTGGSVSTLTIQRTQQEDSAVYLCASSLIEWDSQAFFGQGTRLTVV.

In DNA form, the CDR3 reads TGTGCCAGCAGGGAGACAGCCTACGAGCAGTACTTC. It encodes CASRETAYEQYF. V gene TRBV28 combines with J gene TRBJ2-7; TRBD1 is a possible D gene (5 bases). V lost 6 bases and J lost 2, with 8 bases in between. The CDR3 loop spans 12 amino acids. Germline assignment: CDR1 MDHEN and CDR2 SYDVKM.

This clone occurred a few times. Additional DNA sequences in this sample encode the identical CDR3. V and J are TRBV7-2 and TRBJ2-2; D gene uncertain. Trimming removed 0 bases at V and 3 bases at J, with 5 bases between. This CDR3 comprises 14 residues. Germline V gene data show CDR1 as SGHTA and CDR2 as FQGNSA. CDR3 region: CASSLARDTGELFF. CDR3 in DNA: TGTGCCAGCAGCTTAGCGCGTGACACCGGGGAGCTGTTTTTT.

This sequence joins TRBV29-1 and TRBJ2-7; 8 bases line up with TRBD2. The CDR3 loop spans 14 amino acids. Germline V gene sequence: CDR1 SQVTM, CDR2 ANQGSEA. J lost 5 bases, V lost 4 bases, and 10 bases had no gene match. The CDR3 loop is CSVGRGGLGNEQYF. The CDR3 DNA reads TGCAGCGTTGGTCGGGGGGGGCTGGGCAACGAGCAGTACTTC.

The J gene is TRBJ1-6, the V gene TRBV4-3; 10 bases match TRBD1. Germline lookup yields CDR1 LGHNA and CDR2 YSLEER. The CDR3 is 14 residues long. J lost 11 bases, V lost 4 bases, and 5 bases had no gene match. The CDR3 reads CASSRGQGWTPLHF. CDR3 nucleotide sequence: TGCGCCAGCAGCCGGGGACAGGGGTGGACACCCCTCCACTTT.

The chain uses TRBV19 and TRBJ1-5; D may be TRBD1 (5 bases). Germline V lookup: CDR1 LNHDA, CDR2 SQIVND (reference sequence). This CDR3 has 16 amino acids. Trimming stripped 8 bases from V and 1 base from J, with 18 bases between. The CDR3 coding sequence is TGTGCCAGTGCCGCCCTGGACCAGGGAAGCAATCAGCCCCAGCATTTT. This gives the protein CASAALDQGSNQPQHF.

This clone was picked up a small number of times. V is TRBV9 and J is TRBJ1-1; D might be TRBD1 (5 bases). Trimming removed 3 bases at V and 1 base at J, with 10 bases between. This CDR3 spans 14 amino acids. The germline V gene encodes CDR1 SGDLS and CDR2 YYNGEE. CDR3 sequence (DNA): TGTGCCAGCAGCGCACATGACAGGAACACTGAAGCTTTCTTT. It codes for CASSAHDRNTEAFF.

A few counts support this clone. The rearrangement uses TRBV4-3 and TRBJ2-3; 7 positions match TRBD1. The length of the CDR3 is 15 residues. The germline CDR1 and CDR2 sequences are LGHNA and YSLEER. Trimming cost V 1 base and J 5 bases; bases outside gene matches: 6. The CDR3 DNA sequence: TGCGCCAGCAGCCAAGGACAGGGCGGAGAAGATACGCAGTATTTT. Encoded protein: CASSQGQGGEDTQYF.

The V call is TRBV5-1, the J call TRBJ1-4; tentative D call: TRBD1 (5 bases). The ends were cut back, 2 bases at V and 0 bases at J, with 17 bases in the middle. Germline assignment: CDR1 SGHRS and CDR2 YFSETQ. The CDR3 spans 18 residues. For the CDR3, the DNA is TGCGCCAGCAGCTTTCGGAGTGGCGACAGTGCAACTAATGAAAAACTGTTTTTT. As protein: CASSFRSGDSATNEKLFF. The full variable domain, with the rest looked up from reference TRBV5-1 and TRBJ1-4, is KAGVTQTPRYLIKTRGQQVTLSCSPISGHRSVSWYQQTPGQGLQFLFEYFSETQRNKGNFPGRFSGRQFSNSRSEMNVSTLELGDSALYLCASSFRSGDSATNEKLFFGSGTQLSVL.

Only a few counts were recorded for this clone. This chain joins TRBV21-1 and TRBJ2-7; the table's D call, TRBD1, has no DNA check behind it. TRBV21-1 is an annotated pseudogene. There are 13 residues in the CDR3. The CDR3: CASSLSRAHEQYF. In nucleotides, the CDR3 is TGTGCCAGCAGCCTCTCCAGGGCCCACGAGCAGTACTTC.

This clone was recorded a few times. This rearrangement joins TRBV30 to TRBJ1-2; 11 positions agree with TRBD1. The CDR3 sequence is 13 residues long. Germline-derived CDR1 and CDR2 are GTSNPN and SVGIG (reference sequence). V lost 3 bases and J lost 7; bases outside the gene matches: 4. The CDR3 protein is CAWSRGQGAGYTF. CDR3 nucleotides: TGTGCCTGGAGCAGAGGACAGGGGGCTGGCTACACCTTC.

The chain carries TRBV28 and TRBJ2-3, with 7 bases matching TRBD1. CDR3 length: 14 amino acids. V lost 5 bases, J lost 5 bases, and 7 bases stayed unmatched. Germline values: CDR1 MDHEN, CDR2 SYDVKM. In DNA form, the CDR3 reads TGTGCCAGCAGTCCAGGACAGGTTCAAGATACGCAGTATTTT. Protein: CASSPGQVQDTQYF.

This clone was recorded a few times. This sequence joins TRBV18 and TRBJ1-5, with a possible D match to TRBD1 (5 bases). The V gene's germline CDR1 is KGHSH and CDR2 LQKENI. Trimming cost V 6 bases and J 3 bases, with 12 bases left between them. The CDR3 runs 14 residues. The CDR3 is CASSPAGTNQPQHF. The CDR3 DNA sequence: TGTGCCAGCTCTCCCGCGGGGACCAATCAGCCCCAGCATTTT. The full variable domain, in which reference TRBV18 and TRBJ1-5 provide the parts outside the CDR3, is NAGVMQNPRHLVRRRGQEARLRCSPMKGHSHVYWYRQLPEEGLKFMVYLQKENIIDESGMPKERFSAEFPKEGPSILRIQQVVRGDSAAYFCASSPAGTNQPQHFGDGTRLSIL.

This clone has only a few counts. The chain employs TRBV21-1 and TRBJ2-2; TRBD1, as called in the table, went unchecked against the DNA. TRBV21-1 is flagged as a pseudogene. This CDR3 has 14 residues. CDR3 in DNA: TGTGCCAGATGGCCAGTTACGAACACCGGGGAGCTGTTTTTT. This gives the protein CARWPVTNTGELFF.

This clone came up a few times. The chain uses TRBV18 and TRBJ2-7, with 7 bases fitting TRBD1. V gave up 3 bases and J gave up 6 bases; unmatched junction bases: 5. Looked up from germline, CDR1 is KGHSH and CDR2 is LQKENI. CDR3 length: 13 amino acids. The CDR3 bases are TGTGCCAGCTCACCGGTCCCAGGGGGCGAGCAGTACTTC. Translated, it gives CASSPVPGGEQYF.

This clone has more than one count but fewer than ten. V and J are TRBV7-9 and TRBJ2-3; 7 bases map to TRBD1. Germline CDR1 and CDR2: SEHNR and FQNEAQ (reference sequence). The CDR3 has 15 residues. Trimming cost V 5 bases and J 2 bases; bases outside gene matches: 7. For the CDR3, the DNA is TGTGCCAGCAGCATCTGGACAGGACACACAGATACGCAGTATTTT. Translating gives CASSIWTGHTDTQYF. Complete variable domain (other parts from reference TRBV7-9 and TRBJ2-3): DTGVSQNPRHKITKRGQNVTFRCDPISEHNRLYWYRQTLGQGPEFLTYFQNEAQLEKSRLLSDRFSAERPKGSFSTLEIQRTEQGDSAMYLCASSIWTGHTDTQYFGPGTRLTVL.